This T cell receptor (beta chain) was documented in a study of beta chain features in type 1 diabetes. Study-wide findings and caveats: Short templates might get an advantage during PCR, and this would be equal in patients and controls. When Type 1 diabetes patients were examined, their TCRB CDR3s proved moderately but significantly shorter in all four CD4+ subsets.

V gave up 1 base and J gave up 8 bases, with 15 bases separating them. The CDR3 has 14 amino acids. Germline-derived CDR1 and CDR2 are SGHRS and YFSETQ. CD4+ cells of the naive, central memory, regulatory and stem cell-like memory types were sorted via CD45RO/CCR7/CD25/CD127/CD95/CD27. Of the isolated RNA, all was reverse transcribed, and so the sequenced material was expressed TCRB transcripts. Deep immunoSEQ sequencing covered naive, central memory and regulatory T cell samples. The data were produced by immunoSEQ multiplex PCR, yet TCRdb's version contains in-frame clones alone and is incomplete. The repertoire has 640,000 or so clones, 13% of them found once; the top ten carry about 0.02%. A few counts support this clone. The antigen remains unidentified.

This chain joins TRBV5-1 and TRBJ1-2, with D perhaps matching TRBD1 (5 bases). The clonotype originates from a man in his late teens or twenties with type 1 diabetes. The sample taken for sequencing was naive CD4+ T cells from blood. CDR3 region: CASSLSDSVSGYTF. Here the CDR3 DNA reads TGCGCCAGCAGCTTGTCCGACAGTGTGAGCGGCTACACCTTC. The whole variable domain, filled in from reference TRBV5-1 and TRBJ1-2, reads KAGVTQTPRYLIKTRGQQVTLSCSPISGHRSVSWYQQTPGQGLQFLFEYFSETQRNKGNFPGRFSGRQFSNSRSEMNVSTLELGDSALYLCASSLSDSVSGYTFGSGTRLTVV.